A single TCR beta chain is shown here with its context. Its antigen target is currently unknown. One base away there is no much larger clone; base qualities are not given. Receptors were amplified or captured by the immunoSEQ multiplex PCR assay. For the multiplex PCR, a mixture combining 60 forward primers for TCR Vbeta segments and 13 reverse primers for TCR Jbeta segments was used. A multiplex PCR assay on genomic DNA amplified the CDR3 region of rearranged TCR beta genes. Amplified TCR beta libraries were sequenced as 87-base-pair reads on the Illumina HiSeq System. Per the source publication's procedure: Across the 600 to 700 repertoires, a later analysis counted roughly 77 million unique TCR beta chains, around 10 million of which were shared by at least two donors. Raw reads were error-corrected and collapsed into unique sequences with a nearest-neighbor algorithm that merged closely related sequences to remove PCR and sequencing errors. Alignment of CDR3 sequences to IMGT reference sequences was used to assign V, D and J gene segments. For a sequence to be retained, at least a six-nucleotide match to both a V gene segment and a J gene segment was required. Rearrangements were called productive when the CDR3 lacked stop codons and stayed in frame with V and J; all others were non-productive. CDR3 was defined by IMGT convention, running from the second conserved V-encoded cysteine to the conserved J-encoded phenylalanine. In an earlier analysis of 587 of the donors, sequences lacking an unambiguous match to a single V gene segment were excluded. In an earlier analysis of 587 of the donors, a V segment was called functional when productive rearrangements were above 56.7%, and segregating when the standard deviation between donors exceeded 5%. A statistical classification framework was developed to diagnose cytomegalovirus status using the catalog of TCR beta chain sequences. In a later analysis, V and J genes were assigned by comparing TCR nucleotide sequences against IMGT/GENE-DB human TR gene sequences. In a later analysis, CDR3 sequences and most-parsimonious VDJ recombination scenarios were assigned using the TCRdist pipeline. In a later analysis, each TCR beta chain was defined by its CDR3 amino acid sequence together with its V-gene family, and reads lacking a unique V-gene family were excluded. To address suspected cross-contamination and a sequencing artifact, a later analysis removed approximately 590 highly shared, low-generation-probability nucleotide sequences. For each public chain, a later analysis derived a clonal expansion index from normalized ranks of inferred template counts within each repertoire. Generation probabilities in a later analysis came from a VDJ recombination model fitted to out-of-frame rearrangements, and those results were checked against IGoR. In a later analysis, TCR-TCR, TCR-HLA and TCR-CMV co-occurrence was scored with hypergeometric tests, and a repertoire-size bias correction was applied to TCR pairs. To estimate false discovery rates, a later analysis permuted the HLA or CMV assignments 20 times. In a later analysis, co-occurring TCRs were grouped with DBSCAN, and TCRdist sequence similarity was added when clustering was performed within HLA-allele-positive subsets. Co-occurrence clustering excluded repertoires with fewer than 30,000 or more than 120,000 public chains, plus five with anomalous nucleotide sharing. TCRdb provides this immuneACCESS table in a form limited to in-frame rearrangements. Some clones are lacking; in checked studies, under half of them reflect an unresolved V gene, and why the rest are absent is not known. The V and J calls and clone size are taken from that table; D and trimming were inferred from the DNA. Counted in this sample were approximately 53,000 clones; 70% to 80% of them appeared once. Jointly, the top ten make up about 2.5% of the sample.

A distance of 13 bases separates the germline ends of V and J, which lose 7 bases and 2 bases respectively. Per the germline V gene, SGDLS is the CDR1 and YYNGEE is the CDR2. The CDR3 runs 14 residues from the cysteine to the phenylalanine. The sequence is cut down to CDR3 DNA, 42 bases in frame from base 1. These data belong to a study of cytomegalovirus exposure and HLA in healthy donors (dated 2017 in TCRdb). With regard to the full study: In an earlier analysis of 587 of the donors, 276 Gb of sequence data and 90 million to 120 million unique TCR beta sequences from about 179 million T cells were reported. To predict cytomegalovirus infection status, the study combined high-throughput TCR immunosequencing, statistical association of individual TCRs with disease status, and machine learning. Typing coverage varied by locus: roughly 629-640 donors for A, B, C, DRB1 and DQB1; approximately 500 for DQA1; around 610 for DPA1; fewer than 480 for DPB1. The study aimed to test whether signatures of past pathogen exposure could be identified by cataloging public T cell receptors. HLA typing included class I and class II loci at four-digit resolution. The genetic ancestry cluster associated with self-reported Caucasian donors included around four fifths of the roughly 400 genotyped donors. A later analysis re-analyzed previously published TCR beta repertoires from 666 donors and added high-resolution HLA genotyping to study TCR occurrence patterns. In a later genetic analysis, genome-wide SNP genotypes for about three fifths of the roughly 670 donors were used, and that subset was treated as a discovery cohort. Among around 400 genotyped donors of the cohort, an average of about 240,000 unique TCR beta nucleotide sequences were sequenced per donor, approximately 20% of them non-productive. In addition to the first cohort of around 670 subjects, a separate validation cohort of some 120 different subjects was used. Donor age, sex, ethnicity and CMV serostatus were collected together with the repertoire data. The study used immunosequencing to profile the T cell repertoires of 666 subjects and linked those repertoires to cytomegalovirus serostatus. Roughly five DR-DQ haplotypes were treated as single units for association and clustering because of strong linkage in the cohort. An earlier analysis of some 500 of the donors applied high-throughput TCR beta sequencing to assess whether each TCR beta V gene segment acted as functional or pseudogenic. About 320 gigabases of sequencing data and approximately 80 million unique TCR sequences were included in an early release covering roughly 600 HLA-typed donors. The later analysis used no new phenotypic data to find candidate immune exposures, relying instead on TCR beta sequences and their occurrence across donors. All discovery cohort repertoires had been generated using a single sequencing platform. Overall results and qualifications from the work: Sequencing depth was assumed to be roughly uniform across donors in the presence/absence analyses, though that assumption may not hold. It was suggested by the authors that the approach could potentially be generalized to other disease states and immunological phenotypes. CMV serostatus was the only immune exposure information available for the cohort. An association between a missense DCLRE1C variant and V-gene and J-gene trimming of TCR beta chains was found in a later genetic analysis and replicated in an independent cohort. Linkage disequilibrium might explain the correlated functional status among segregating V segments, but an unknown experimental factor could not be ruled out. A group of highly shared sequence variants was considered likely to be a technical artifact of the sequencing pipeline. In the study, approximately 160 TCR beta chains were listed as associated with cytomegalovirus. Because HLA typing was missing for some donors at each locus, association tests included only the typed subset. Specific HLA alleles were associated with more than 15,000 TCR beta sequences at a false discovery rate of 0.05 in a later analysis. According to a later analysis, TCR association rates differed among HLA loci, with DRB1 alleles showing the most associated TCRs and HLA-C alleles showing the fewest. A later analysis reported that several top co-occurrence clusters appeared linked to parvovirus B19, influenza, CMV and Epstein-Barr virus. The classifier was reported to diagnose cytomegalovirus status with high specificity and sensitivity in both the original and validation cohorts. In an earlier analysis of 450 to 750 of the donors, most TCR beta V segments appeared in productive rearrangements about 87% or about 30% of the time, broadly matching IMGT annotations. While some public TCRs were present in many individuals, most TCR sequences turned up only very rarely across donors. Most CMV-associated TCR beta chains appeared to be HLA-restricted in a later analysis, and the HLA associations seemed to be driven largely by CMV exposure. A later analysis found that HLA-associated TCR beta chains were more clonally expanded and had lower generation probabilities than equally common non-associated chains. Because the 87-base-pair reads could not distinguish some IMGT-functional V segments, including TRBV6-2 and TRBV6-3, those segments were excluded. A further reported finding was that TCR beta sequences accurately predicted the HLA-A and HLA-B alleles for most subjects in the first cohort. The cohort was sequenced for TCR beta chains only, and without alpha or paired-chain data the features that could be detected were limited. When HLA alleles, especially DR and DQ, strongly co-occurred, TCR associations were difficult to assign to individual alleles. A few of the identified cytomegalovirus-associated TCR beta chains were confirmed in vitro to be specific for cytomegalovirus antigens. The earlier analysis of some 560 of the donors excluded around 17 rarely observed V segments, including chromosome 9 orphons, because counts were too low. Compared with the roughly 670-donor mean, donors in an Asian-associated ancestry cluster had fewer N-insertions in productive TCRs, according to a later genetic analysis.

The cohort was made up of about 610 healthy bone marrow donors. Cohort members were all nominally healthy when sampled, although unrecorded immune exposures were likely present. The donor tested CMV seropositive and was one of the 289 seropositive cohort members. Each donor provided a peripheral blood sample, and peripheral blood mononuclear cells were used for TCR beta sequencing. Genomic DNA extraction from the blood cell samples was performed with the Qiagen DNeasy Blood Extraction Kit. The chain is assembled from TRBV9 and TRBJ1-5; possibly the D gene is TRBD1, per 5 matching bases. The sequence came from a middle-aged woman in good health and CMV-seropositive. Sequenced material: PBMCs. In nucleotides, the sequence is TGTGCCAGCGCCGCGGGACTCCGCAATCAGCCCCAGCATTTT. Translated, this gives CASAAGLRNQPQHF.